What follows are 25 T cell receptor beta chains derived from one specimen sequenced in a study of long-term antiretroviral therapy in people with HIV. Run at survey level, the immunoSEQ assay was version v3.0. TCRdb's copy holds only in-frame clones and misses some; the assay was immunoSEQ multiplex PCR. The data hold fewer than 45,000 clones, with roughly four fifths observed a single time. This sample comprised unsorted PBMCs, obtained 0.3 years after starting antiretroviral therapy. These TCRs come from a man younger than 35 with HIV.

In the case of this clone: Mismatch with germline at one junction end may stem from a read error. The chain couples TRBV6-5 to TRBJ2-1; the match to TRBD1 covers 8 bases. The CDR3 sequence is 10 residues long. Germline CDR1 and CDR2: MNHEY and SVGAGI. DNA for the CDR3: TGTGCCAGCACCCCAGGGGGCTTCGTCTTC. The encoded protein is CASTPGGFVF.

V gene TRBV27 combines with J gene TRBJ2-1; D gene unclear. The length of the CDR3 is 11 residues. V lost 3 bases and J lost 6, with 3 bases in between. Germline V gene sequence: CDR1 MNHEY, CDR2 SMNVEV (reference sequence). CDR3 amino acids: CASSFGNEQFF. In nucleotides, the CDR3 is TGTGCCAGCAGTTTCGGCAATGAGCAGTTCTTC.

The chain has TRBV4-3 and TRBJ2-3, with D possibly matching TRBD2 (5 bases). V lost 4 bases and J lost 0, with 8 bases in between. CDR1 is LGHNA and CDR2 is YSLEER in the germline V gene. The CDR3 has 14 amino acids. The CDR3 protein is CASSPWTSTDTQYF. DNA for the CDR3: TGCGCCAGCAGCCCCTGGACTAGCACAGATACGCAGTATTTT.

The V and J genes are TRBV5-4 and TRBJ1-1; D is ambiguous. This CDR3 is built from 12 residues. Trimming removed 4 bases from V and 3 bases from J, with 7 bases in between. Germline V lookup: CDR1 SGHNT, CDR2 YYREEE (reference sequence). CDR3 loop: CASSRDDTEAFF. The CDR3 coding sequence is TGTGCCAGCAGCCGCGACGACACTGAAGCTTTCTTT.

V and J are TRBV4-1 and TRBJ2-2; 11 bases line up with TRBD1. The ends lost 1 base at V and 6 bases at J; junction bases unmatched: 4. The germline gives CDR1 MGHRA, CDR2 YSYEKL. The CDR3 loop spans 16 amino acids. The DNA of the CDR3 is TGCGCCAGCAGCCAAGGATGGACAGGGGGCTCCGGGGAGCTGTTTTTT. It encodes CASSQGWTGGSGELFF.

About this clone: Its ends do not fully match the called genes, so a read error is possible. V usage is TRBV7-7 and J usage is TRBJ2-1; D is perhaps TRBD2 (5 bases). Germline lookup yields CDR1 SSHAT and CDR2 FNYEAQ (reference sequence). The CDR3 runs to 16 residues. The DNA of the CDR3 is TGTGCTAGCAGCTACTCTCGGACTGCCGGCTACAATGAGCAGTTCTTC. This encodes CASSYSRTAGYNEQFF.

The CDR3 coding sequence is TGTGCCAGCAATGACAGGGGGTCCTACGAGCAGTACTTC. Its protein is CASNDRGSYEQYF. The chain carries TRBV28 and TRBJ2-7; 9 bases are shared with TRBD1. J gave up 1 base and V 7 bases, and 2 bases lay outside the gene matches. Germline V gene sequence: CDR1 MDHEN, CDR2 SYDVKM. This CDR3 is built from 13 residues. Full variable domain (remainder filled in from reference TRBV28 and TRBJ2-7): DVKVTQSSRYLVKRTGEKVFLECVQDMDHENMFWYRQDPGLGLRLIYFSYDVKMKEKGDIPEGYSVSREKKERFSLILESASTNQTSMYLCASNDRGSYEQYFGPGTRLTVT.

The rearrangement uses TRBV7-2 and TRBJ2-3; D is unclear. The CDR3 runs to 16 residues. V gave up 2 bases and J gave up 3 bases, with 15 bases separating them. CDR1 and CDR2 from the germline V gene are SGHTA and FQGNSA. This chain's CDR3 is CASSLRPAKTTDTQYF. In DNA form, the CDR3 reads TGTGCCAGCAGCTTACGGCCAGCTAAGACGACAGATACGCAGTATTTT.

The chain carries TRBV9 and TRBJ2-5; no clear D. The CDR3 is 15 residues long. The germline V gene has CDR1 SGDLS and CDR2 YYNGEE. V dropped 0 bases and J dropped 1 base, with 10 bases sitting between them. Here the CDR3 reads CASSVDGSGQETQYF. Written as DNA, the CDR3 is TGTGCCAGCAGCGTAGACGGGTCCGGCCAAGAGACCCAGTACTTC.

The gene calls are TRBV30 and TRBJ2-3; the match to TRBD2 covers 9 bases. Germline values: CDR1 GTSNPN, CDR2 SVGIG (reference sequence). Losses at the gene ends were 3 bases for V and 1 base for J; bases not matched to a gene: 8. The CDR3 has 16 residues. The CDR3 DNA is TGTGCCTGGAGCGTAGCGGGGGCCCCCGGCACAGATACGCAGTATTTT. This encodes CAWSVAGAPGTDTQYF.

This rearrangement joins TRBV27 to TRBJ2-7; D might be TRBD1 or TRBD2, each matching 7 bases. The CDR3 runs to 15 residues. Germline lookup yields CDR1 MNHEY and CDR2 SMNVEV (reference sequence). V was pared by 5 bases and J by 1 base, with 15 bases between. CDR3 residues: CASSTQGGGSYEQYF. As DNA, the CDR3 is TGTGCCAGCAGTACCCAGGGGGGAGGGTCCTACGAGCAGTACTTC.

The V and J genes are TRBV9 and TRBJ1-4, with D perhaps TRBD1 (5 bases). The germline gives CDR1 SGDLS, CDR2 YYNGEE. With 0 bases removed from V and 8 bases from J, the gap between germline ends came to 14 bases. The CDR3 spans 15 residues. The chain's CDR3 is CASSVGGGILEKLFF. DNA for the CDR3: TGTGCCAGCAGCGTAGGTGGGGGGATATTGGAAAAACTGTTTTTT.

The rearrangement uses TRBV7-3 and TRBJ2-2; D is undetermined. CDR1 and CDR2 (germline): SGHTA, FQGTGA. With 3 bases removed from V and 6 bases from J, the gap between germline ends came to 8 bases. The CDR3 contains 13 residues. The CDR3 bases are TGTGCCAGCAGCTTTTATACATCCGGGGAGCTGTTTTTT. This encodes CASSFYTSGELFF.

The CDR3 is CSVRTGTGSSNYGYTF. The CDR3 nucleotides read TGCAGCGTTCGAACCGGGACAGGATCTTCGAACTATGGCTACACCTTC. This sequence joins TRBV29-1 and TRBJ1-2, with 8 nucleotides matching TRBD1. With 5 bases clipped from V and 2 bases from J, the junction kept 13 bases outside the gene matches. The CDR3 sequence is 16 residues long. The germline V gene has CDR1 SQVTM and CDR2 ANQGSEA.

V usage is TRBV2 and J usage is TRBJ2-1, with 8 bases lining up with TRBD2. The trim removed 6 bases at V and 6 bases at J, leaving 13 bases unmatched. This CDR3 has 16 residues. The germline V gene has CDR1 SNHLY and CDR2 FYNNEI. The CDR3: CASRLPGTRPSNEQFF. CDR3 coding DNA: TGTGCCAGCAGATTACCCGGGACTAGGCCCTCCAATGAGCAGTTCTTC. Variable domain in full (rest from reference TRBV2 and TRBJ2-1): EPEVTQTPSHQVTQMGQEVILRCVPISNHLYFYWYRQILGQKVEFLVSFYNNEISEKSEIFDDQFSVERPDGSNFTLKIRSTKLEDSAMYFCASRLPGTRPSNEQFFGPGTRLTVL.

There are a few counts of this clone. The chain has TRBV11-2 and TRBJ1-2; D unclear. The germline V gene encodes CDR1 SGHAT and CDR2 FQNNGV. The CDR3 has 16 amino acids. V lost 3 bases, J lost 2 bases, and 16 bases lay in between. CDR3 in amino acids: CASSFGGVRLNYGYTF. In DNA form, the CDR3 reads TGTGCCAGCAGCTTCGGCGGGGTTCGGCTCAACTATGGCTACACCTTC.

The chain carries TRBV2 and TRBJ1-4, with TRBD1 identical over 7 bases. Germline CDR1 reads SNHLY; CDR2 reads FYNNEI. The trim removed 1 base at V and 4 bases at J, leaving 3 bases unmatched. The CDR3 spans 15 residues. Written as DNA, the CDR3 is TGTGCCAGCAGTGAAGACAGGGGTTATAATGAAAAACTGTTTTTT. Protein: CASSEDRGYNEKLFF. The full variable domain, its missing parts supplied by reference TRBV2 and TRBJ1-4, is EPEVTQTPSHQVTQMGQEVILRCVPISNHLYFYWYRQILGQKVEFLVSFYNNEISEKSEIFDDQFSVERPDGSNFTLKIRSTKLEDSAMYFCASSEDRGYNEKLFFGSGTQLSVL.

The genes are TRBV7-8 and TRBJ2-1; TRBD1 matches 9 bases. CDR1 is SGHVS, CDR2 FQNEAQ, per germline. The ends lost 5 bases at V and 4 bases at J; junction bases unmatched: 9. The CDR3 has 16 residues. CDR3 coding DNA: TGTGCCAGCAGCCAGACAGGGGGGCTGGGATACAATGAGCAGTTCTTC. This encodes CASSQTGGLGYNEQFF.

The rearrangement links TRBV6-1 to TRBJ1-2, with D unclear. The CDR3 consists of 14 residues. In germline, CDR1 is MNHNS, CDR2 SASEGT. V shed 5 bases and J shed 6 bases, with 16 bases lying between them. Here the CDR3 reads CASSPGPSLNGYTF. The CDR3 DNA reads as TGTGCCAGCAGTCCCGGCCCGAGCTTAAATGGCTACACCTTC.

The CDR3 sequence: CASSLEWSNKNTEAFF. Here the CDR3 DNA reads TGTGCCAGCAGCTTAGAGTGGTCAAATAAGAACACTGAAGCTTTCTTT. The chain joins TRBV11-2 to TRBJ1-1; D call uncertain. V was trimmed by 0 bases and J by 1 base, leaving 12 bases between them. The CDR3 is 16 amino acids. Germline CDR1 reads SGHAT; CDR2 reads FQNNGV.

The chain employs TRBV7-9 and TRBJ2-1; TRBD1 matches at 7 bases. Losses at the gene ends were 4 bases for V and 8 bases for J; bases not matched to a gene: 5. This CDR3 region has 13 residues. Germline V CDR1 and CDR2: SEHNR, FQNEAQ (reference sequence). DNA of the CDR3: TGTGCCAGCAGCTCCGGGACAGTGCATGAGCAGTTCTTC. Residues: CASSSGTVHEQFF.

This sequence joins TRBV10-3 and TRBJ2-3; tentatively, D is TRBD1 (6 bases). Germline V gives CDR1 ENHRY, CDR2 SYGVKD. The CDR3 runs 14 residues. The V end lost 7 bases, the J end lost 0 bases, and 11 bases lay between the germline ends. CDR3 region: CAINGQISTDTQYF. The CDR3 nucleotides read TGTGCCATCAATGGACAGATAAGCACAGATACGCAGTATTTT.

The chain uses TRBV5-1 and TRBJ2-1, with 9 bases lining up with TRBD2. Losses at the gene ends were 0 bases for V and 4 bases for J; bases not matched to a gene: 20. Looked up from germline, CDR1 is SGHRS and CDR2 is YFSETQ. The length of the CDR3 is 21 residues. CDR3 in DNA: TGCGCCAGCAGCTTGGTGTGGCAGGGGACTAGCTGGGGGAAGGGTTACAATGAGCAGTTCTTC. It specifies CASSLVWQGTSWGKGYNEQFF.

The genes are TRBV2 and TRBJ1-1, with 8 positions matching TRBD1. V dropped 2 bases and J dropped 0; count of bases not matched to a gene: 8. Germline V CDR1 and CDR2: SNHLY, FYNNEI. The CDR3 spans 17 residues. CDR3 coding DNA: TGTGCCAGCAGTGAAAGGTGGACAGGGTGGTTGAACACTGAAGCTTTCTTT. It yields the protein CASSERWTGWLNTEAFF.

This clone was seen more than once but under ten times. The chain couples TRBV7-9 to TRBJ1-3; D perhaps matches TRBD1 (5 bases). This CDR3 contains 14 residues. The germline CDR1 and CDR2 sequences are SEHNR and FQNEAQ (reference sequence). With 2 bases removed from V and 2 bases from J, the gap between germline ends came to 7 bases. The CDR3, as DNA: TGTGCCAGCAGCTTAACAGGACCTGGAAACACCATATATTTT. Translating gives CASSLTGPGNTIYF.